Below, 27 T cell receptor beta chains from the same sample are listed, as sequenced in a study of T cell responses to AZD1222 COVID-19 vaccine (dated by TCRdb to the early 2020s). The time point label corresponds to: baseline before first vaccination. The library was obtained by the immunoSEQ multiplex PCR assay. Held by TCRdb, this immuneACCESS table contains in-frame sequences only and omits some clones. Under half of the omission traces to an unresolved V gene where checked; the cause of the rest is unknown. Counted in this sample were around 140,000 clones; over 85% of them appeared once. 5.4% of the sample is in the top ten clones. The input for sequencing was peripheral blood, taken on day 0 of AZD1222 vaccination. These receptors all stem from an adult in good health.

This clone was picked up one time. The V gene is TRBV7-9, the J gene TRBJ2-5, with unresolved D. Germline V gives CDR1 SEHNR, CDR2 FQNEAQ (reference sequence). V gave up 5 bases and J gave up 1 base, with 8 bases separating them. The CDR3 has 13 amino acids. For the CDR3, the DNA is TGTGCCAGCAGCCACCGAACCCAAGAGACCCAGTACTTC. It is translated as CASSHRTQETQYF.

As concerns this clone: The junction and the germline gene differ at one end; a read error may be behind it. The gene calls are TRBV30 and TRBJ1-3; 8 nucleotides agree with TRBD1. This CDR3 contains 13 residues. Per germline, CDR1 GTSNPN and CDR2 SVGIG (reference sequence). The DNA for the CDR3 is TGTGCCTGGGGACAGGGCTCTGGGAACACCATATATTTT. It encodes CAWGQGSGNTIYF.

The rearrangement links TRBV7-8 to TRBJ2-4; 7 bases agree with TRBD2. This CDR3 is built from 19 residues. The J segment lost 0 bases and the V segment lost 5 bases, leaving 16 bases of the junction unmatched. Germline V gene sequence: CDR1 SGHVS, CDR2 FQNEAQ. The CDR3 loop reads CASSREVQGGELAKNIQYF. CDR3 nucleotide sequence: TGTGCCAGCAGCCGAGAGGTTCAGGGAGGGGAACTAGCCAAAAACATTCAGTACTTC.

The V call is TRBV28, the J call TRBJ1-6, with 9 nucleotides matching TRBD1. Trimming cost V 8 bases and J 9 bases; bases outside gene matches: 8. CDR1 and CDR2 (germline): MDHEN, SYDVKM. The CDR3 has 14 amino acids. This CDR3 reads CASRLGQGPSPLHF. The DNA of the CDR3 is TGTGCCAGCCGGTTGGGACAGGGTCCTTCACCCCTCCACTTT.

The chain is built from TRBV5-1 and TRBJ1-3; D ambiguous. Germline assignment: CDR1 SGHRS and CDR2 YFSETQ. Trimming removed 6 bases at V and 0 bases at J, with 7 bases between. The CDR3 sequence is 13 residues long. The CDR3 DNA reads TGCGCCAGCAAGGTTTCCTCTGGAAACACCATATATTTT. Encoded protein: CASKVSSGNTIYF.

The V and J genes are TRBV9 and TRBJ2-2; D is uncertain. Germline V lookup: CDR1 SGDLS, CDR2 YYNGEE. Between the trimmed V and J ends, which lost 2 bases and 0 bases, there was a span of 8 bases. The CDR3 has 15 amino acids. The CDR3 loop reads CASSVSPANTGELFF. The CDR3 region has the DNA TGTGCCAGCAGCGTGTCTCCCGCGAACACCGGGGAGCTGTTTTTT.

The chain has TRBV19 and TRBJ2-2; 11 nucleotides align to TRBD2. In germline, CDR1 is LNHDA, CDR2 SQIVND (reference sequence). The CDR3 runs 18 residues. Losses at the gene ends were 6 bases for V and 4 bases for J; bases not matched to a gene: 13. The CDR3 sequence is CASSSQLLAGAPTGELFF. CDR3 bases: TGTGCCAGTAGCTCCCAACTACTAGCGGGGGCTCCCACCGGGGAGCTGTTTTTT.

The rearrangement uses TRBV24-1 and TRBJ2-1; no definite D call. The CDR3 has 11 residues. V was shortened by 8 bases and J by 5 bases, with 6 bases between the two germline ends. CDR1 KGHDR and CDR2 SFDVKD come from the germline V gene. CDR3 nucleotides: TGTGCCACCAAAACGAACAATGAGCAGTTCTTC. This translates into CATKTNNEQFF.

This chain connects TRBV4-3 to TRBJ1-4; a weak D match, TRBD1 (5 bases). CDR3 length equals 18 residues. The V gene lost 4 bases and the J gene lost 0 bases, with 18 bases spanning the gap. Germline CDR1 reads LGHNA; CDR2 reads YSLEER. For the CDR3, the DNA is TGCGCCAGCAGCCTCAGGGCCCTGATTGGTACAACTAATGAAAAACTGTTTTTT. It codes for CASSLRALIGTTNEKLFF.

The chain couples TRBV10-3 to TRBJ2-2, with TRBD2 matching 7 bases. Per germline, CDR1 ENHRY and CDR2 SYGVKD. The CDR3 sequence is 14 residues long. Unmatched junction bases numbered 10, after V lost 11 bases and J lost 4 bases. DNA for the CDR3: TGTGCCGGAAAGCGGGGCCTGATCACCGGGGAGCTGTTTTTT. It translates to CAGKRGLITGELFF.

The chain combines TRBV29-1 with TRBJ1-5, with D perhaps matching TRBD1 (5 bases). Germline V gene lookup returns CDR1 SQVTM and CDR2 ANQGSEA. CDR3 length: 14 residues. Trimming left V 3 bases short and J 5 bases short, with 14 bases between. CDR3 coding DNA: TGCAGCGTTGAGTTCGGAGGGGATGATCAGCCCCAGCATTTT. Its protein product is CSVEFGGDDQPQHF.

This clone occurred a few times. The CDR3 DNA reads as TGCGCCAGCAGCTTGGAGTCGGGACACCCGAACACTGAAGCTTTCTTT. Residues: CASSLESGHPNTEAFF. V gene TRBV5-1 combines with J gene TRBJ1-1; a weak D match, TRBD1 (6 bases). The CDR3 extends over 16 amino acids. Looked up from germline, CDR1 is SGHRS and CDR2 is YFSETQ. Trimming shortened V by 0 bases and J by 1 base, and 13 bases separated the two germline ends.

This clone appeared once. The V call is TRBV7-3, the J call TRBJ2-3; D ambiguous. This CDR3 region has 13 residues. V was cut by 4 bases and J by 6 bases, with 11 bases left in between. Germline-derived CDR1 and CDR2 are SGHTA and FQGTGA. For the CDR3, the DNA is TGTGCCAGCAGCTCTCCGCCGGCTGATACGCAGTATTTT. Residues: CASSSPPADTQYF. The complete variable domain, with remaining parts taken from reference TRBV7-3 and TRBJ2-3, reads GAGVSQTPSNKVTEKGKYVELRCDPISGHTALYWYRQSLGQGPEFLIYFQGTGAADDSGLPNDRFFAVRPEGSVSTLKIQRTERGDSAVYLCASSSPPADTQYFGPGTRLTVL.

V gene TRBV5-4 combines with J gene TRBJ2-7; D gene uncertain. This CDR3 is 12 amino acids long. The germline V gene has CDR1 SGHNT and CDR2 YYREEE (reference sequence). V was shortened by 2 bases and J by 7 bases, with 10 bases between the two germline ends. The CDR3 is CASSLWKTEQYF. DNA for the CDR3: TGTGCCAGCAGCTTATGGAAAACAGAGCAGTACTTC.

This chain links TRBV5-1 with TRBJ1-1; no firm D call. CDR3 length equals 14 residues. Germline V gene sequence: CDR1 SGHRS, CDR2 YFSETQ. V gave up 5 bases and J gave up 1 base, with 12 bases separating them. The CDR3 coding sequence is TGCGCCAGCAGTCTCGTTTCGGGGAACACTGAAGCTTTCTTT. Translating gives CASSLVSGNTEAFF.

The J gene is TRBJ2-3, the V gene TRBV25-1; D remains ambiguous. The CDR3 loop spans 16 amino acids. Trimming cost V 3 bases and J 1 base, with 14 bases left between them. The germline CDR1 and CDR2 sequences are MGHDK and SYGVNS. The CDR3 loop reads CASSDLLAGGTDTQYF. CDR3 nucleotide sequence: TGTGCCAGCAGTGACCTCTTAGCTGGAGGCACAGATACGCAGTATTTT.

V and J are TRBV5-1 and TRBJ2-2; no definite D call. This CDR3 is built from 13 residues. V lost 2 bases, J lost 7 bases, and 9 bases lay in between. Germline V CDR1 and CDR2: SGHRS, YFSETQ. The CDR3, as DNA: TGCGCCAGCAGCTTAACCACTGACGGGGAGCTGTTTTTT. Translation gives CASSLTTDGELFF.

The CDR3 DNA is TGCGCCAGCAAGGCACAGGGGGCAGCTGGAAACACCATATATTTT. This translates into CASKAQGAAGNTIYF. V is TRBV5-1 and J is TRBJ1-3; TRBD1 matches at 9 bases. The CDR3 runs 15 residues. CDR1 is SGHRS and CDR2 is YFSETQ in the germline V gene. Losses at the gene ends were 6 bases for V and 2 bases for J; bases not matched to a gene: 6.

The rearrangement links TRBV19 to TRBJ1-3; no clear D gene. Germline loops: CDR1 LNHDA, CDR2 SQIVND (reference sequence). V dropped 4 bases and J dropped 4 bases, with 20 bases sitting between them. The CDR3 has 17 amino acids. The CDR3 loop is CASSTPFGGRYGNTIYF. CDR3 coding DNA: TGTGCCAGTAGTACCCCCTTCGGTGGACGATACGGAAACACCATATATTTT.

This clone showed up just once. The CDR3 coding sequence is TGTGCCAGCAGCCCTCCGTACCAAGAGACCCAGTACTTC. This gives the protein CASSPPYQETQYF. The chain has TRBV28 and TRBJ2-5; D gene ambiguous. V dropped 6 bases and J dropped 0 bases, with 8 bases sitting between them. Germline V gene lookup returns CDR1 MDHEN and CDR2 SYDVKM. This CDR3 spans 13 amino acids.

CDR3 loop: CASSPGLANTGELFF. The CDR3 coding sequence is TGTGCCAGCAGCCCGGGACTAGCGAACACCGGGGAGCTGTTTTTT. This chain links TRBV5-5 with TRBJ2-2, with TRBD2 matching 8 bases. CDR3 length equals 15 residues. Germline CDR1 is SGHKS and CDR2 is YYEKEE (reference sequence). The V gene end was trimmed by 4 bases and the J gene end by 0 bases; junction bases not matched to a gene: 2.

The V and J genes are TRBV12-3 or TRBV12-4 and TRBJ1-2, with D tentatively TRBD1 (6 bases). Trimming shortened V by 5 bases and J by 4 bases, and 11 bases separated the two germline ends. The CDR3 covers 13 residues. CDR3 nucleotides: TGTGCCAGCAGTAACAGGGTTGGCTATGGCTACACCTTC. This sequence encodes CASSNRVGYGYTF.

A note on this clone: The sample holds other DNA sequences that translate to the same CDR3. The genes are TRBV5-4 and TRBJ1-3; D ambiguous. Trimming took 0 bases from V and 1 from J, leaving 5 bases between them. Germline CDR1 and CDR2: SGHNT and YYREEE (reference sequence). The CDR3 is made up of 14 amino acids. The CDR3 sequence is CASSLGGSGNTIYF. The CDR3 DNA sequence: TGTGCCAGCAGCTTGGGAGGATCTGGAAACACCATATATTTT. The variable domain in full, completed from reference TRBV5-4 and TRBJ1-3, reads ETGVTQSPTHLIKTRGQQVTLRCSSQSGHNTVSWYQQALGQGPQFIFQYYREEENGRGNFPPRFSGLQFPNYSSELNVNALELDDSALYLCASSLGGSGNTIYFGEGSWLTVV.

The chain carries TRBV7-9 and TRBJ2-3; D is uncertain. Germline-derived CDR1 and CDR2 are SEHNR and FQNEAQ (reference sequence). Trimming removed 3 bases at V and 0 bases at J, with 10 bases between. The CDR3 has 15 residues. The CDR3 DNA follows: TGTGCCAGCAGCTTGGGCACCTTAAGCACAGATACGCAGTATTTT. Translation gives CASSLGTLSTDTQYF.

CDR3 region: CASSSSAGGLYGYTF. The CDR3 region has the DNA TGTGCCAGCAGTTCGTCGGCGGGGGGGCTGTATGGCTACACCTTC. The chain employs TRBV6-5 and TRBJ1-2, with a tentative D call TRBD1 (6 bases). The CDR3 runs to 15 residues. Germline V lookup: CDR1 MNHEY, CDR2 SVGAGI. V dropped 4 bases and J dropped 5 bases, with 17 bases sitting between them.

The rearrangement uses TRBV7-9 and TRBJ2-1; D perhaps matches TRBD2 (5 bases). The CDR3 extends over 14 amino acids. Germline V lookup: CDR1 SEHNR, CDR2 FQNEAQ (reference sequence). Trimming removed 1 base from V and 5 bases from J, with 9 bases in between. The CDR3 DNA reads as TGTGCCAGCAGCTTAGATAGCGCAGACAATGAGCAGTTCTTC. Its protein product is CASSLDSADNEQFF.

The chain employs TRBV5-1 and TRBJ2-2; TRBD1 is a possible D gene (6 bases). V was cut by 0 bases and J by 6 bases, with 15 bases left in between. CDR1 and CDR2 from the germline V gene are SGHRS and YFSETQ. This CDR3 contains 16 residues. CDR3 nucleotides: TGCGCCAGCAGCTTGGCCAGGGGTATTGTTCCCGGGGAGCTGTTTTTT. Translating it yields CASSLARGIVPGELFF.